A single T cell receptor (beta chain) is shown here with its context. The CDR3 runs to 16 residues. Trimming took 3 bases from V and 1 from J; bases not matched to a gene: 8. Germline CDR1 reads KGHSH; CDR2 reads LQKENI. This entry is derived from a study of shared clonotypes between healthy human individuals. As for the study in general: Donor composition was a couple of women and a few men, aged 18 to 49. Plates per donor: three CD4 naive, three CD4 memory, two CD8 naive, one CD8 memory.

Study processing details: Filtering was not the same, since immunoSEQ gave junction-only sequences without quality scores. This table comes from immunoSEQ multiplex PCR, and its TCRdb copy is limited to in-frame clones, with some not included. The V and J calls and clone size were taken over from that table, and D and trimming were inferred from the DNA. The table includes 2 million to 2.5 million clones, approximately 96% detected once. A split of CD4+ cells into CD45RA+ naive and CD45RA-negative memory subsets was performed. The specimen was naive CD4+ T cells sorted from blood. The sample's subset: CD45RA+ positively selected. The rearrangement links TRBV18 to TRBJ1-2; 7 bases are shared with TRBD1. The receptor was derived from a man aged 18 to 29 in good health. In DNA form, the CDR3 reads TGTGCCAGCTCACCGACCGAGGACAGGATTAACTATGGCTACACCTTC. Amino acid sequence: CASSPTEDRINYGYTF. The full variable domain, its missing parts supplied by reference TRBV18 and TRBJ1-2, is NAGVMQNPRHLVRRRGQEARLRCSPMKGHSHVYWYRQLPEEGLKFMVYLQKENIIDESGMPKERFSAEFPKEGPSILRIQQVVRGDSAAYFCASSPTEDRINYGYTFGSGTRLTVV.